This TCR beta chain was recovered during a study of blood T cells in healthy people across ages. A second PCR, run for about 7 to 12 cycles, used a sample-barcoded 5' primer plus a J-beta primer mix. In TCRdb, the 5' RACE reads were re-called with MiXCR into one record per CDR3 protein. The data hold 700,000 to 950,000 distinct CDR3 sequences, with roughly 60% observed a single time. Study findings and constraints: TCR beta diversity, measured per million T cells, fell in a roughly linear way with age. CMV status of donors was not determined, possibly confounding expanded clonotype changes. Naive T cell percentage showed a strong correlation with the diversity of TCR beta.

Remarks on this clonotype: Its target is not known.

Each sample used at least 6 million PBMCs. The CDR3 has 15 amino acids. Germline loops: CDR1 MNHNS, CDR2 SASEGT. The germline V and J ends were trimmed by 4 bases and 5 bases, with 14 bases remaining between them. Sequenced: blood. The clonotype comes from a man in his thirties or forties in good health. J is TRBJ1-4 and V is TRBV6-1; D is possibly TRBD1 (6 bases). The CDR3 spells CASSGKGDRNEKLFF. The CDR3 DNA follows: TGTGCCAGCAGTGGAAAGGGGGACCGGAATGAAAAACTGTTTTTT.